Listed here are 25 T cell receptor beta chains from one sample, sequenced in a study of cytomegalovirus exposure and HLA in healthy donors. The primer mix had 60 Vbeta and 13 Jbeta primers. Sequenced by immunoSEQ multiplex PCR; TCRdb stores in-frame clones only, minus some. This sample yields 65,000 to 90,000 clones, of which approximately 78% are seen a single time; under 2.5% belongs to the top ten. The source material was PBMCs. Receptors were obtained from a man younger than 35 in good health and CMV-seronegative.

The chain uses TRBV5-4 and TRBJ1-1, with no clear D. The V and J ends lost 4 bases and 1 base respectively, with 17 bases between them. Germline values: CDR1 SGHNT, CDR2 YYREEE (reference sequence). This CDR3 spans 16 amino acids. CDR3 sequence (DNA): TGTGCCAGCAGCCCCCGTGGGGTAGGGAGGAACACTGAAGCTTTCTTT. Translating it yields CASSPRGVGRNTEAFF. The full variable domain, rest sourced from reference TRBV5-4 and TRBJ1-1, is ETGVTQSPTHLIKTRGQQVTLRCSSQSGHNTVSWYQQALGQGPQFIFQYYREEENGRGNFPPRFSGLQFPNYSSELNVNALELDDSALYLCASSPRGVGRNTEAFFGQGTRLTVV.

The gene calls are TRBV29-1 and TRBJ1-1, with D maybe TRBD1 (6 bases). This CDR3 contains 13 residues. Germline CDR1 reads SQVTM; CDR2 reads ANQGSEA. With 6 bases removed from V and 0 bases from J, the gap between germline ends came to 11 bases. CDR3 nucleotides: TGCAGCGTGGCCGGGACACTGAACACTGAAGCTTTCTTT. Protein: CSVAGTLNTEAFF.

V usage is TRBV9 and J usage is TRBJ2-1; 7 bases fit TRBD2. V lost 0 bases, J lost 7 bases, and 7 bases stayed unmatched. The CDR3 totals 15 residues. Per germline, CDR1 SGDLS and CDR2 YYNGEE. The CDR3 reads CASSVGGGSANEQFF. The CDR3 coding sequence is TGTGCCAGCAGCGTAGGAGGCGGGAGTGCGAATGAGCAGTTCTTC.

The chain employs TRBV6-6 and TRBJ2-7, with a weak D call TRBD2 (6 bases). Trimming pared 0 bases from V and 7 bases from J, leaving 13 bases between. The CDR3 is 14 residues long. In germline, CDR1 is MNHNY, CDR2 SVGAGI (reference sequence). The CDR3 bases are TGTGCCAGCAGTTACTCGAGTACACGGGAGGAGCAGTACTTC. Translation: CASSYSSTREEQYF.

V and J are TRBV9 and TRBJ2-3, with a weak D call TRBD2 (7 bases). CDR3 length: 18 amino acids. The ends were cut back, 2 bases at V and 2 bases at J, with 21 bases in the middle. CDR1 SGDLS and CDR2 YYNGEE come from the germline V gene. The CDR3 sequence: CASSVVGGGGNPTDTQYF. The DNA for the CDR3 is TGTGCCAGCAGCGTCGTAGGGGGGGGAGGGAACCCCACAGATACGCAGTATTTT.

The V gene is TRBV6-5, the J gene TRBJ1-5, with D unresolved. This CDR3 region has 15 residues. Trimming left V 7 bases short and J 6 bases short, with 19 bases between. From germline, CDR1 is MNHEY and CDR2 SVGAGI. CDR3 protein: CASTPRAVGSQPQHF. The CDR3 bases are TGTGCCAGCACCCCAAGGGCCGTGGGGAGTCAGCCCCAGCATTTT.

The chain has TRBV27 and TRBJ1-1, with TRBD1 matching 7 bases. The CDR3 is 14 residues long. Germline lookup yields CDR1 MNHEY and CDR2 SMNVEV (reference sequence). The V gene end was trimmed by 6 bases and the J gene end by 0 bases; junction bases not matched to a gene: 4. In nucleotides, the CDR3 is TGTGCCAGCAGCATCGACAGGGTGAACACTGAAGCTTTCTTT. The encoded protein is CASSIDRVNTEAFF.

V usage is TRBV4-1 and J usage is TRBJ1-2, with D unresolved. CDR1 and CDR2 (germline): MGHRA, YSYEKL. Trimming shortened V by 0 bases and J by 0 bases, and 11 bases separated the two germline ends. The CDR3 contains 16 residues. Here the CDR3 DNA reads TGCGCCAGCAGCCAAGAGTGGGGAGCAGCTAACTATGGCTACACCTTC. Translated, it gives CASSQEWGAANYGYTF.

This rearrangement joins TRBV7-2 to TRBJ1-2, with D unresolved. V was clipped by 1 base and J by 4 bases, with 10 bases between them. The CDR3 length is 14 residues. From germline, CDR1 is SGHTA and CDR2 FQGNSA. CDR3 DNA: TGTGCCAGCAGCTTAGAGCGGGTCAGCTATGGCTACACCTTC. Its translation: CASSLERVSYGYTF.

This clone was counted between two and nine times. The chain has TRBV19 and TRBJ2-5, with D perhaps TRBD1 (6 bases). This CDR3 has 14 amino acids. With 5 bases removed from V and 4 bases from J, the gap between germline ends came to 14 bases. The germline V gene has CDR1 LNHDA and CDR2 SQIVND (reference sequence). The CDR3 coding sequence is TGTGCCAGTAGTGCCCAGGGGCGCGGAGAGACCCAGTACTTC. Its protein product is CASSAQGRGETQYF. Full variable domain (rest looked up from reference TRBV19 and TRBJ2-5): DGGITQSPKYLFRKEGQNVTLSCEQNLNHDAMYWYRQDPGQGLRLIYYSQIVNDFQKGDIAEGYSVSREKKESFPLTVTSAQKNPTAFYLCASSAQGRGETQYFGPGTRLLVL.

The gene calls are TRBV28 and TRBJ2-7, with D maybe TRBD2 (7 bases). The CDR3 has 13 residues. The V gene's germline CDR1 is MDHEN and CDR2 SYDVKM. V was clipped by 11 bases and J by 7 bases, with 21 bases between them. DNA for the CDR3: TGTGCCTCATTTCAGGCAGGGGAGGGTGAGCAGTACTTC. Encoded protein: CASFQAGEGEQYF.

Notes on this clone: The junction and the germline gene differ at one end; a read error may be behind it. The genes are TRBV28 and TRBJ1-5; the match to TRBD1 covers 11 bases. The CDR3 has 18 amino acids. From germline, CDR1 is MDHEN and CDR2 SYDVKM. CDR3 DNA sequence: TGTGCCAGCAGCCGGAGCCGGGACAGGGGGGGTAGCAATCAGCTCCAGCATTTT. Encoded protein: CASSRSRDRGGSNQLQHF.

The J gene is TRBJ2-5, the V gene TRBV27; 14 bases are a match to TRBD2. The germline V gene has CDR1 MNHEY and CDR2 SMNVEV (reference sequence). This CDR3 contains 17 residues. Trimming cost V 5 bases and J 5 bases; bases outside gene matches: 10. This chain's CDR3 is CASSPRLAGGPGETQYF. The CDR3 nucleotides are TGTGCCAGCAGTCCCCGACTAGCGGGAGGGCCCGGGGAGACCCAGTACTTC.

V gene TRBV6-5 combines with J gene TRBJ1-2, with D possibly TRBD1 on 6 matching bases. Between the trimmed V and J ends, which lost 0 bases and 8 bases, there was a span of 19 bases. Germline V lookup: CDR1 MNHEY, CDR2 SVGAGI. The CDR3 totals 16 residues. The CDR3 DNA follows: TGTGCCAGCAGTTACTCGAGGAACAGGGTTTCCGGCGGCTACACCTTC. It codes for CASSYSRNRVSGGYTF.

This rearrangement joins TRBV7-3 to TRBJ2-1; TRBD2 might be the D (6 bases). The CDR3 loop spans 16 amino acids. Looked up from germline, CDR1 is SGHTA and CDR2 is FQGTGA. V was pared by 2 bases and J by 5 bases, with 16 bases between. The CDR3 sequence: CASSLARDSGDNEQFF. DNA of the CDR3: TGTGCCAGCAGCTTAGCCCGGGACTCGGGAGACAATGAGCAGTTCTTC.

The chain employs TRBV30 and TRBJ2-5; no clear D gene. The germline V gene encodes CDR1 GTSNPN and CDR2 SVGIG (reference sequence). V gave up 0 bases and J gave up 5 bases, with 10 bases separating them. The CDR3 is 13 residues long. Here the CDR3 reads CAWSVRGMETQYF. In DNA form, the CDR3 reads TGTGCCTGGAGTGTACGTGGCATGGAGACCCAGTACTTC.

The CDR3 loop is CASSSLRRGKAYEQYF. CDR3 nucleotides: TGTGCCAGCAGTTCGCTTCGACGGGGAAAAGCCTACGAGCAGTACTTC. The rearrangement uses TRBV28 and TRBJ2-7; D possibly corresponds to TRBD2 (5 bases). Germline loops: CDR1 MDHEN, CDR2 SYDVKM. The CDR3 is 16 amino acids. V dropped 4 bases and J dropped 2 bases, with 18 bases sitting between them.

The table lists this clone with a count of one. V and J are TRBV10-3 and TRBJ1-3; tentative D call: TRBD1 (6 bases). Germline CDR1 ENHRY, CDR2 SYGVKD. This CDR3 contains 16 residues. Trimming removed 1 base at V and 0 bases at J, with 10 bases between. CDR3 sequence reads: CAISEWGGPSGNTIYF. The CDR3, as DNA: TGTGCCATCAGTGAGTGGGGGGGCCCCTCTGGAAACACCATATATTTT.

The rearrangement joins TRBV7-3 to TRBJ2-3; TRBD2 aligns across 8 bases. This CDR3 region has 14 residues. Looked up from germline, CDR1 is SGHTA and CDR2 is FQGTGA. The junction had 6 bases not matched to a gene; V was cut back by 5 bases and J by 5 bases. The CDR3 sequence: CASSLAGGLDTQYF. Written as DNA, the CDR3 is TGTGCCAGCAGCCTTGCGGGGGGTTTAGATACGCAGTATTTT.

This chain connects TRBV30 to TRBJ1-6; D might be TRBD1 (6 bases). Germline CDR1 GTSNPN, CDR2 SVGIG (reference sequence). V lost 2 bases, J lost 10 bases, and 18 bases lay in between. The CDR3 extends over 15 amino acids. CDR3 loop: CAWSHSRGWVSPLHF. The CDR3 region has the DNA TGTGCCTGGAGTCACTCCAGGGGTTGGGTCTCACCCCTCCACTTT. Complete variable domain (other parts from reference TRBV30 and TRBJ1-6): SQTIHQWPATLVQPVGSPLSLECTVEGTSNPNLYWYRQAAGRGLQLLFYSVGIGQISSEVPQNLSASRPQDRQFILSSKKLLLSDSGFYLCAWSHSRGWVSPLHFGNGTRLTVT.

The chain employs TRBV28 and TRBJ1-5; D unclear. In germline, CDR1 is MDHEN, CDR2 SYDVKM. This CDR3 spans 15 amino acids. Trimming removed 10 bases at V and 0 bases at J, with 16 bases between. The CDR3 protein is CAIRDVPYSNQPQHF. The DNA of the CDR3 is TGTGCCATCCGGGATGTTCCCTATAGCAATCAGCCCCAGCATTTT.

The chain joins TRBV5-1 to TRBJ1-4, with TRBD1 as a possible D gene (5 bases). CDR3 length: 15 residues. Trimming took 0 bases from V and 7 from J, leaving 13 bases between them. CDR1 and CDR2 (germline): SGHRS, YFSETQ. The CDR3 sequence: CASSLDAGRGEKLFF. The CDR3 DNA sequence: TGCGCCAGCAGCTTGGACGCAGGGCGGGGTGAAAAACTGTTTTTT.

The chain links TRBV9 to TRBJ1-5, with a tentative D call TRBD1 (5 bases). The CDR3 is 15 residues long. Per the germline V gene, CDR1 is SGDLS and CDR2 is YYNGEE. V was trimmed by 5 bases and J by 2 bases, leaving 14 bases between them. The chain's CDR3 is CASRVGGICNQPQHF. The CDR3 DNA sequence: TGTGCCAGCAGAGTGGGGGGAATATGCAATCAGCCCCAGCATTTT.

The CDR3 DNA follows: TGTGCCTGGAGTGTACTTAACTATGGCTACACCTTC. It yields the protein CAWSVLNYGYTF. This rearrangement joins TRBV30 to TRBJ1-2; D unclear. CDR3 length: 12 residues. Trimming shortened V by 0 bases and J by 1 base, and 3 bases separated the two germline ends. CDR1 is GTSNPN and CDR2 is SVGIG in the germline V gene (reference sequence).

The chain carries TRBV19 and TRBJ1-5; 7 positions agree with TRBD1. The CDR3 length is 15 residues. V dropped 5 bases and J dropped 1; count of bases not matched to a gene: 5. CDR1 is LNHDA and CDR2 is SQIVND in the germline V gene (reference sequence). Here the CDR3 reads CASSRLGQSNQPQHF. DNA of the CDR3: TGTGCCAGTAGTCGGCTGGGACAGAGCAATCAGCCCCAGCATTTT. The whole variable domain, filled in from reference TRBV19 and TRBJ1-5, reads DGGITQSPKYLFRKEGQNVTLSCEQNLNHDAMYWYRQDPGQGLRLIYYSQIVNDFQKGDIAEGYSVSREKKESFPLTVTSAQKNPTAFYLCASSRLGQSNQPQHFGDGTRLSIL.